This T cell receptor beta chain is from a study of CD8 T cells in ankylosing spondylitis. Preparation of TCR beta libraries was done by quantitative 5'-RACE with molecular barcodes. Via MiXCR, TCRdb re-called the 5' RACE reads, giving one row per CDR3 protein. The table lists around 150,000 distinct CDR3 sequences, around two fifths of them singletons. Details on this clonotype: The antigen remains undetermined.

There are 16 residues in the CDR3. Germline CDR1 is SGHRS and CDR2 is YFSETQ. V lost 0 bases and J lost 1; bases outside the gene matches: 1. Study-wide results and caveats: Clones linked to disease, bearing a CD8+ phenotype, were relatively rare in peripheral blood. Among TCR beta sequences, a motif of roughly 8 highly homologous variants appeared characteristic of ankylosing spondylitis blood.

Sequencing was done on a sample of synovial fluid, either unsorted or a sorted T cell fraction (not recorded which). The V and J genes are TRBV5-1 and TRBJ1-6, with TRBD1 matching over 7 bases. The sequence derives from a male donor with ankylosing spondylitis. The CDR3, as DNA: TGCGCCAGCAGCTTGGGACAGGGTTCCTATAATTCACCCCTCCACTTT. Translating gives CASSLGQGSYNSPLHF.